The clone carrying this TCR beta chain was picked up one time. What it binds is not known. The data were obtained in a study of shared clonotypes between healthy human individuals. This table comes from immunoSEQ multiplex PCR, and its TCRdb copy is limited to in-frame clones, with some not included. The sample has about 2 million clones, over 85% seen once; the top ten hold about 0.13%. The CDR3 spans 15 residues. CDR1 and CDR2 from the germline V gene are PRHDT and FYEKMQ (reference sequence). With 0 bases clipped from V and 4 bases from J, the junction kept 3 bases outside the gene matches. Study results and limitations: The small donor group covered limited genetic and exposure diversity.

Sequencing used naive CD4+ T cells sorted from blood. Subset defined: CD45RA+ positively selected. The rearrangement links TRBV13 to TRBJ1-3; 7 bases match TRBD1. The receptor's source is a man younger than 35 in good health. The CDR3 region is CASSLGDRSGNTIYF. The CDR3 nucleotides read TGTGCCAGCAGCTTAGGGGACAGGTCAGGAAACACCATATATTTT.